This TCR beta chain appears in the sequencing data of a study of T-cell memory formation after mild COVID-19. Germline V gene sequence: CDR1 SGHTA, CDR2 FQGTGA. The CDR3 extends over 15 amino acids. J was trimmed by 5 bases and V by 3 bases; bases with no gene match: 8. Only a few counts were recorded for this clonotype. TCRdb processed the 5' RACE reads anew with MiXCR; each CDR3 protein has one entry. Seen here are over 400,000 distinct CDR3 sequences, 20% to 30% observed once, and the top ten hold around 12%. The specimen sequenced was PBMCs or a T cell subset sorted from them (not recorded which). This clonotype was obtained from an adult woman who had mild COVID-19 (a few samples of this study predate the infection). Cell type and time point are not known. The chain recombines TRBV7-3 with TRBJ2-7; 9 bases are a match to TRBD2. Here the CDR3 reads CASSLLGLAGDEQYF. The DNA of the CDR3 is TGTGCCAGCAGCTTGCTGGGACTAGCAGGTGACGAGCAGTACTTC.